This T cell receptor beta chain is from a study of blood T cells in healthy people across ages. Germline trimming cut 3 bases from V and 6 bases from J; bases unmatched to any gene: 3. The CDR3 is 14 amino acids. The germline gives CDR1 MGHDK, CDR2 SYGVNS. A second PCR of roughly 7 to 11 cycles used a sample-barcoded 5' primer and a J-beta primer mix. TCRdb independently ran MiXCR on the 5' RACE reads; one entry per CDR3 protein. The data hold approximately 820,000 distinct CDR3 sequences, with around 42% observed a single time. Input material: blood. This chain joins TRBV25-1 and TRBJ1-4; 8 bases map to TRBD1. This receptor was taken from a man between 60 and 75 years old in good health. CDR3 coding DNA: TGTGCCAGCAGTGATATGACAGGGGATGAAAAACTGTTTTTT. Its translation is CASSDMTGDEKLFF.